A single sample gave rise to the 5 T cell receptor beta chains below, sequenced in a study of PD-1 blockade in mismatch repair-deficient tumors. The method was immunoSEQ multiplex PCR; TCRdb's version includes in-frame clones alone and lacks a portion of them. The table includes approximately 38,000 clones, around 79% detected once. The source material was peripheral blood, sampled 4 weeks after starting pembrolizumab. Receptors originate from an adult with mismatch repair-deficient cancer.

The chain couples TRBV10-3 to TRBJ2-3; D is tentatively TRBD1 or TRBD2 (5 bases each). V lost 4 bases and J lost 1, with 9 bases in between. CDR1 and CDR2 from the germline V gene are ENHRY and SYGVKD. The CDR3 spans 14 residues. CDR3 DNA sequence: TGTGCCATCAGTGGAGGGGCGGGCACAGATACGCAGTATTTT. As protein: CAISGGAGTDTQYF.

This clone was seen a single time. The genes are TRBV27 and TRBJ2-1; D is perhaps TRBD2 (6 bases). This CDR3 spans 15 amino acids. Germline CDR1 MNHEY, CDR2 SMNVEV (reference sequence). V shed 3 bases and J shed 2 bases, with 11 bases lying between them. Here the CDR3 DNA reads TGTGCCAGCAGTTTGGGAGGCTTGCCCTACAATGAGCAGTTCTTC. The encoded protein is CASSLGGLPYNEQFF.

V usage is TRBV11-2 and J usage is TRBJ2-7; perhaps TRBD1 as D (5 bases). The CDR3 contains 13 residues. The V gene's germline CDR1 is SGHAT and CDR2 FQNNGV. Trimming removed 3 bases at V and 4 bases at J, with 10 bases between. The chain's CDR3 is CASSLTESYEQYF. The CDR3 DNA is TGTGCCAGCAGCTTGACAGAATCGTACGAGCAGTACTTC. Filled out from reference TRBV11-2 and TRBJ2-7, the complete variable domain reads EAGVAQSPRYKIIEKRQSVAFWCNPISGHATLYWYQQILGQGPKLLIQFQNNGVVDDSQLPKDRFSAERLKGVDSTLKIQPAKLEDSAVYLCASSLTESYEQYFGPGTRLTVT.

The CDR3 loop is CASSVSRYFTF. The CDR3 DNA reads as TGTGCCAGTAGTGTGAGTCGATATTTCACCTTC. This rearrangement joins TRBV19 to TRBJ1-2; D not certain. This CDR3 spans 11 amino acids. V lost 5 bases and J lost 13, with 14 bases in between. Germline V gene data show CDR1 as LNHDA and CDR2 as SQIVND (reference sequence).

The chain recombines TRBV18 with TRBJ2-1; tentative D call: TRBD2 (5 bases). Trimming took 2 bases from V and 0 from J, leaving 8 bases between them. The CDR3 extends over 15 amino acids. Germline V lookup: CDR1 KGHSH, CDR2 LQKENI. Here the CDR3 reads CASSPSGNSYNEQFF. CDR3 bases: TGTGCCAGCTCACCATCGGGAAACTCCTACAATGAGCAGTTCTTC.